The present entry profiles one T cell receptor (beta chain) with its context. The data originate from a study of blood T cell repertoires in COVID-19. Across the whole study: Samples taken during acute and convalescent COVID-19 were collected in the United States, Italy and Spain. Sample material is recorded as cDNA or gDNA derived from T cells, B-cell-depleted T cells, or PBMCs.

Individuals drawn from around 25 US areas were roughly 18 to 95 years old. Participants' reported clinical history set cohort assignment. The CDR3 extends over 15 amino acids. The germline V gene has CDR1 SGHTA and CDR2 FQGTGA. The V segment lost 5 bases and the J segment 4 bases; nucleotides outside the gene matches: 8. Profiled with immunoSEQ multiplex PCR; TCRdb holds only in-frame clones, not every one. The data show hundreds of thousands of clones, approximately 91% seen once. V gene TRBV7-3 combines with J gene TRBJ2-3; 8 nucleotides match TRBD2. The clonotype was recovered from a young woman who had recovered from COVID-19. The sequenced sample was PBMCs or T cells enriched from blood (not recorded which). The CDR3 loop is CASSLTSGLADTQYF. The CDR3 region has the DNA TGTGCCAGCAGCCTTACTAGCGGTTTGGCAGATACGCAGTATTTT.